The 2 T cell receptor beta chains in this list originate from one sample, sequenced in a study of shared clonotypes between healthy human individuals (TCRdb year 2020). Library generation was performed with the immunoSEQ multiplex PCR assay. In its TCRdb copy, this immuneACCESS table keeps in-frame sequences only and misses some clones. Where compared with another copy, unresolved V genes explain less than half of these, and the others have no known cause. Within this sample are 2,500,000 or so clones, with 90% to 95% of them counted one time only. The top ten clones comprise around 0.14% of the sample. The sequencing input was naive CD4+ T cells sorted from blood. The label giving this sample's cell subset or site can be read as: CD45RA+ positively selected. The receptor set was obtained from a man younger than 35 in good health.

The V call is TRBV19, the J call TRBJ2-1; D is unresolved. This CDR3 is built from 18 residues. Per the germline V gene, CDR1 is LNHDA and CDR2 is SQIVND (reference sequence). V was cut by 5 bases and J by 0 bases, with 20 bases left in between. CDR3 amino acids: CASSPRMGRSPSYNEQFF. In DNA, the CDR3 is TGTGCCAGTAGTCCCAGAATGGGCCGGTCCCCCTCCTACAATGAGCAGTTCTTC. The whole variable domain, remainder taken from reference TRBV19 and TRBJ2-1, is DGGITQSPKYLFRKEGQNVTLSCEQNLNHDAMYWYRQDPGQGLRLIYYSQIVNDFQKGDIAEGYSVSREKKESFPLTVTSAQKNPTAFYLCASSPRMGRSPSYNEQFFGPGTRLTVL.

J is TRBJ2-1 and V is TRBV5-4, with 9 bases aligning to TRBD1. The junction had 10 bases not matched to a gene; V was cut back by 3 bases and J by 6 bases. The CDR3 loop spans 16 amino acids. In germline, CDR1 is SGHNT, CDR2 YYREEE (reference sequence). In DNA form, the CDR3 reads TGTGCCAGCAGCTATACAGGGGGCATATCGGCCAATGAGCAGTTCTTC. This gives the protein CASSYTGGISANEQFF.